This T cell receptor (beta chain) was identified in a study of blood T cell repertoires in COVID-19. Overall study: The United States, Italy and Spain were the sources of the acute and convalescent COVID-19 samples.

Measured with immunoSEQ multiplex PCR; TCRdb has only the in-frame clones, and not every one. The data contain about 91,000 clones, 88% of them singletons. CDR3 length: 16 residues. V shed 4 bases, J shed 5 bases, and the junction held 7 bases outside the gene matches. The germline V gene encodes CDR1 KGHDR and CDR2 SFDVKD. V usage is TRBV24-1 and J usage is TRBJ2-1, with 10 bases aligning to TRBD2. This TCR was recovered from a woman aged 65 to 85 with acute or convalescent COVID-19. The sample was peripheral blood. CDR3 loop: CATSDSLAGEDNEQFF. CDR3 DNA: TGTGCCACCAGTGACTCCCTAGCGGGAGAGGACAATGAGCAGTTCTTC.